In its sample, the clone carrying this TCR beta chain was seen a few times. Its cognate antigen is unknown. V lost 4 bases and J lost 8, with 14 bases in between. The CDR3 sequence is 13 residues long. The germline gives CDR1 SGHTA, CDR2 FQGNSA. In TCRdb, the RT-PCR reads were re-called with MiXCR into one record per CDR3 protein. The repertoire holds roughly 460,000 distinct CDR3 sequences, with roughly 9.8% as singletons. The data stem from a study of response to subunit inactivated influenza vaccine. Study-level points and caveats: Every seasonal influenza vaccination brings in few new T cells, the authors suggested.

The chain uses TRBV7-2 and TRBJ1-2; no clear D gene. The clonotype was recovered from a man over 45 who received an inactivated influenza vaccine. The sequencing used PBMCs from blood, collected 45 days after vaccination. CDR3 sequence (DNA): TGTGCCAGCAGCTCCTTCGTCTGGCGGGGCTACACCTTC. It specifies CASSSFVWRGYTF.